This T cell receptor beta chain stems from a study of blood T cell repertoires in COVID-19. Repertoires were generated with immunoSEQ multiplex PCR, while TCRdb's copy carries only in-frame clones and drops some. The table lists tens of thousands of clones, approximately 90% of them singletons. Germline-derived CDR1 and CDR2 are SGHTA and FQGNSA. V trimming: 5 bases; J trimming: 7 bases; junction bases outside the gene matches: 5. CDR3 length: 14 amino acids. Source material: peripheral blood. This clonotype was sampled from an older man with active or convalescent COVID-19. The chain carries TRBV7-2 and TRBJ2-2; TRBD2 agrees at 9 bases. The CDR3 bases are TGTGCCAGCAGCCACGGAGCGGGGGGCGGGGAGCTGTTTTTT. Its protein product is CASSHGAGGGELFF.